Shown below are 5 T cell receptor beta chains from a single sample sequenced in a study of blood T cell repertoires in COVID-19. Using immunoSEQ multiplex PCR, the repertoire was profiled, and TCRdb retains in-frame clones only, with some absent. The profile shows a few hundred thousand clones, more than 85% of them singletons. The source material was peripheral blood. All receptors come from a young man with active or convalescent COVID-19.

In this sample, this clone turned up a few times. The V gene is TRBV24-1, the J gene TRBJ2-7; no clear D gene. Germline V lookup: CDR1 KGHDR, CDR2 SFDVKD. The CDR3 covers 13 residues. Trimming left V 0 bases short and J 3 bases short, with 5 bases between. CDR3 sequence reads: CATSDLGHYEQYF. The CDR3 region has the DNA TGTGCCACCAGTGATTTGGGGCACTACGAGCAGTACTTC.

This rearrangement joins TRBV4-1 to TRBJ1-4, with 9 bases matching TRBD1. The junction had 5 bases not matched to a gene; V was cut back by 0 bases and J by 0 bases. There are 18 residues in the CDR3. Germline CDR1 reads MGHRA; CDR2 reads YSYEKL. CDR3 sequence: CASSQDGRTGATNEKLFF. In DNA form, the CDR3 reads TGCGCCAGCAGCCAAGACGGAAGGACAGGGGCAACTAATGAAAAACTGTTTTTT.

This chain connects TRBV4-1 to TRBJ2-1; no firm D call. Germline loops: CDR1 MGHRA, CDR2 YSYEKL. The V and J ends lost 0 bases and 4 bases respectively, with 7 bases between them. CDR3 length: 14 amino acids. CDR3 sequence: CASSQDAEYNEQFF. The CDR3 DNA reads TGCGCCAGCAGCCAAGACGCAGAATACAATGAGCAGTTCTTC.

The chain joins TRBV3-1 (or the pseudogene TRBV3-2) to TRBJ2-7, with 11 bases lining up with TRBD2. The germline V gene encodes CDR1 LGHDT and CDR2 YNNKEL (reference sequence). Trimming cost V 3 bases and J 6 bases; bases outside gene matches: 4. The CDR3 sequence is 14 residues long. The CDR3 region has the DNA TGTGCCAGCAGCCAGTCTAGCGGGAGGCGCGAGCAGTACTTC. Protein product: CASSQSSGRREQYF.

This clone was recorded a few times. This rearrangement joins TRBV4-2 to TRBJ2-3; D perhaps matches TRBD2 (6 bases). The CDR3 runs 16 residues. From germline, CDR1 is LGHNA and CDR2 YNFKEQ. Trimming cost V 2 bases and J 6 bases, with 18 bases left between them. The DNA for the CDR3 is TGTGCCAGCAGCCAAAATGCGGGACTTCGGGGGGATACGCAGTATTTT. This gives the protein CASSQNAGLRGDTQYF.